This T cell receptor (beta chain) appears in the sequencing data of a study of shared clonotypes between healthy human individuals. Study background: For every donor, three CD4 naive, three CD4 memory, two CD8 naive and one CD8 memory plates were used.

The authors ran the assay at deep level. Original processing methods: Owing to the provision of junction-only sequences devoid of quality scores by immunoSEQ, filtering differed. Libraries were prepared by immunoSEQ multiplex PCR; TCRdb keeps only in-frame clonotypes and omits some of them. That table is the source of V, J and clone size, and D and trimming were worked out from the DNA. The data show about 380,000 clones, approximately 97% seen once. Trimming pared 2 bases from V and 5 bases from J, leaving 11 bases between. The CDR3 runs 13 residues. Germline values: CDR1 SGHDT, CDR2 YYEEEE. The sequenced sample consisted of memory CD8+ T cells sorted from blood. As for subset: CD45RO+ cells pooled with CCR7-negative TemRA cells. The TCR comes from a man aged 30 to 39 in good health. The chain is built from TRBV5-6 and TRBJ2-7; D remains unclear. The CDR3 DNA reads TGTGCCAGCAGCTTCCGGACCGATAACGAGCAGTACTTC. Translation gives CASSFRTDNEQYF.